This TCR beta chain emerged from a study of blood T cell repertoires in COVID-19. TCRdb keeps only in-frame clones here, not all; method: immunoSEQ multiplex PCR. The sample lists fewer than 250,000 clones; 65% to 90% were seen once. Participant ages covered about 18 to 90 years across approximately 25 US areas. Cohort assignment relied on participant-reported clinical history. Material: PBMCs or T cells enriched from blood (not recorded which). This clonotype was obtained from a woman in her 40s with acute COVID-19.

Written as DNA, the CDR3 is TGTGCCAGCCGAACAGGGGAAAACTATGGCTACACCTTC. Encoded protein: CASRTGENYGYTF. The V call is TRBV19, the J call TRBJ1-2, with 7 positions matching TRBD1. CDR1 is LNHDA and CDR2 is SQIVND in the germline V gene (reference sequence). The CDR3 has 13 amino acids. Unmatched junction bases numbered 6, after V lost 9 bases and J lost 2 bases.